Listed below are T cell receptor beta chains from one sample, sequenced in a study of T cell changes during pregnancy in multiple sclerosis. The table came from immunoSEQ multiplex PCR; TCRdb's copy has only in-frame clones and leaves some out. The sample lists fewer than 65,000 clones, 91% occurring once. Here the sequenced sample was CD8+ T cells from peripheral blood mononuclear cells, taken after pregnancy. These receptors were obtained from a female donor with multiple sclerosis, enrolled in a pregnancy study. The CDR3 runs from the conserved cysteine through the conserved F or W. The D gene is left open where the match is weak. Size is stated for part of the rows, as once, few or many counts, or as a class when the clone is expanded.

cdr3_nt,cdr3_aa,v_call,clone_size,d_call,j_call
TGTGCCAGCAGCGAGCCCAGGGGCTCGGACACCGGGGAGCTGTTTTTT,CASSEPRGSDTGELFF,TRBV11-1,-,-,TRBJ2-2
TGCAGCGTCGGACAGGGAATAGCTAACTATGGCTACACCTTC,CSVGQGIANYGYTF,TRBV29-1,-,TRBD1,TRBJ1-2
TGTGCCAGCAGCTTAATCCGGGGGGATACGCAGTATTTT,CASSLIRGDTQYF,TRBV13,once,-,TRBJ2-3
TGTGCCAGCAGCAAGCGACAGTCTAATGAAAAACTGTTTTTT,CASSKRQSNEKLFF,TRBV5-8,-,-,TRBJ1-4
TGTGCCAGCAGCTTTATGACTAGCGGGGTTGAGACCCAGTACTTC,CASSFMTSGVETQYF,TRBV11-2,-,TRBD2,TRBJ2-5
TGTGCCAGCAGCTTTTTTGGCGGCACCTACAATGAGCAGTTCTTC,CASSFFGGTYNEQFF,TRBV5-4,-,-,TRBJ2-1
TGTGCCAGCAGCCAGGGACAGGGGGCAGACAATGAGCAGTTCTTC,CASSQGQGADNEQFF,TRBV5-8,-,TRBD1,TRBJ2-1
TGCGCCAGCAGCTTTTCCCAGGGCGAAGGGACTGAAGCTTTCTTT,CASSFSQGEGTEAFF,TRBV4-1,medium-sized,-,TRBJ1-1
TGCGCCAGCAGCTTGGAAGACTACCAGTACGAGCAGTACTTC,CASSLEDYQYEQYF,TRBV5-1,-,-,TRBJ2-7
TGTGCCAGCAGTTACGGGCCAGCCCAAGGAGAGACCCAGTACTTC,CASSYGPAQGETQYF,TRBV6-5,once,-,TRBJ2-5